This is a list of T cell receptor beta chains from one sample in a study of shared clonotypes between healthy human individuals. TCRdb keeps only in-frame clones here, not all; method: immunoSEQ multiplex PCR. The sample holds 2 million to 2.5 million clones, 80% to 95% seen once. Material for sequencing was naive CD4+ T cells from PBMCs. The receptor source for this set is a man aged 18 to 30 in good health. Some clones in this sample may be carry-over from other donors' samples. CDR3s include the opening cysteine and the closing phenylalanine or tryptophan. A D gene is named only where the DNA matches it firmly. Some rows have no size entry. The others give once, few or many, or a class for an expanded clone.

j_gene: TRBJ1-1
v_gene: TRBV10-3
d_gene: .
abundance: few
CDR3aa: CAISGLREAFF
CDR3nt: TGTGCCATCAGTGGACTCAGGGAAGCTTTCTTT

j_gene: TRBJ1-2
v_gene: TRBV6-1
d_gene: .
abundance: .
CDR3aa: CASRLGRATNYGYTF
CDR3nt: TGTGCCAGCAGGCTAGGCAGGGCGACCAACTATGGCTACACCTTC

j_gene: TRBJ2-5
v_gene: TRBV6-4
d_gene: TRBD1
abundance: .
CDR3aa: CASSPTHGQGGSETQYF
CDR3nt: TGTGCCAGCAGTCCCACCCATGGACAGGGGGGATCAGAGACCCAGTACTTC

j_gene: TRBJ2-1
v_gene: TRBV30
d_gene: TRBD2
abundance: once
CDR3aa: CACLPGLAGRGEQFF
CDR3nt: TGTGCCTGCCTACCCGGACTAGCGGGACGGGGAGAGCAGTTCTTC

j_gene: TRBJ2-5
v_gene: TRBV28
d_gene: .
abundance: .
CDR3aa: CASRGVAGYQETQYF
CDR3nt: TGTGCCAGCAGGGGGGTGGCGGGGTACCAAGAGACCCAGTACTTC

j_gene: TRBJ2-3
v_gene: TRBV7-3
d_gene: TRBD2
abundance: .
CDR3aa: CASSLAGGALDTQYF
CDR3nt: TGTGCCAGCAGCTTAGCGGGAGGGGCGCTGGATACGCAGTATTTT

j_gene: TRBJ2-7
v_gene: TRBV28
d_gene: TRBD1
abundance: .
CDR3aa: CASSSTGTGSYEQYF
CDR3nt: TGTGCCAGCAGTTCCACCGGGACAGGTTCCTACGAGCAGTACTTC

j_gene: TRBJ1-2
v_gene: TRBV5-5
d_gene: .
abundance: once
CDR3aa: CASSLEGIGHGYTF
CDR3nt: TGTGCCAGCAGCTTGGAAGGGATTGGCCATGGCTACACCTTC

j_gene: TRBJ2-4
v_gene: TRBV28
d_gene: .
abundance: .
CDR3aa: CASSGGAGAKNIQYF
CDR3nt: TGTGCCAGCAGTGGGGGGGCCGGGGCCAAAAACATTCAGTACTTC

j_gene: TRBJ1-1
v_gene: TRBV25-1
d_gene: .
abundance: .
CDR3aa: CASRGRLNTEAFF
CDR3nt: TGTGCCAGCAGGGGTCGGCTGAACACTGAAGCTTTCTTT

j_gene: TRBJ1-1
v_gene: TRBV4-1
d_gene: .
abundance: .
CDR3aa: CASSQGNAEGTEAFF
CDR3nt: TGCGCCAGCAGCCAAGGGAACGCGGAGGGTACCGAAGCTTTCTTT

j_gene: TRBJ2-5
v_gene: TRBV5-4
d_gene: TRBD1
abundance: .
CDR3aa: CASSLLTGSQTQYF
CDR3nt: TGTGCCAGCAGCTTGCTGACAGGGAGCCAGACCCAGTACTTC

j_gene: TRBJ2-5
v_gene: TRBV29-1
d_gene: TRBD1
abundance: .
CDR3aa: CSVERQGRETQYF
CDR3nt: TGCAGCGTTGAAAGACAGGGGAGGGAGACCCAGTACTTC

j_gene: TRBJ2-3
v_gene: TRBV10-1
d_gene: .
abundance: .
CDR3aa: CATRAGGTDTQYF
CDR3nt: TGCGCCACTCGGGCAGGAGGCACAGATACGCAGTATTTT

j_gene: TRBJ2-5
v_gene: TRBV5-1
d_gene: .
abundance: .
CDR3aa: CASSLAEGSQETQYF
CDR3nt: TGCGCCAGCAGCTTGGCAGAGGGTAGTCAAGAGACCCAGTACTTC

j_gene: TRBJ2-3
v_gene: TRBV5-4
d_gene: .
abundance: few
CDR3aa: CATLTDPSTDTQYF
CDR3nt: TGTGCCACTTTGACCGATCCTAGCACAGATACGCAGTATTTT

j_gene: TRBJ2-7
v_gene: TRBV9
d_gene: TRBD2
abundance: .
CDR3aa: CASSARPSGDEQYF
CDR3nt: TGTGCCAGCAGCGCCCGGCCTAGCGGGGACGAGCAGTACTTC

j_gene: TRBJ1-4
v_gene: TRBV10-3
d_gene: TRBD1
abundance: .
CDR3aa: CAISDLPGQGGKLFF
CDR3nt: TGTGCCATCAGTGATCTACCGGGACAGGGAGGAAAACTGTTTTTT

j_gene: TRBJ1-1
v_gene: TRBV5-8
d_gene: .
abundance: .
CDR3aa: CASSLSMWTEAFF
CDR3nt: TGTGCCAGCAGCTTGTCCATGTGGACTGAAGCTTTCTTT

j_gene: TRBJ2-1
v_gene: TRBV18
d_gene: TRBD2
abundance: once
CDR3aa: CASSPQTSGNLGGNEQFF
CDR3nt: TGTGCCAGCTCACCACAGACTAGCGGGAATTTGGGGGGCAATGAGCAGTTCTTC

j_gene: TRBJ1-5
v_gene: TRBV2
d_gene: .
abundance: .
CDR3aa: CASSDGGSYGQPQHF
CDR3nt: TGTGCCAGCAGTGATGGGGGGAGCTACGGTCAGCCCCAGCATTTT

j_gene: TRBJ2-1
v_gene: TRBV28
d_gene: TRBD2
abundance: once
CDR3aa: CASSLAGGDEQFF
CDR3nt: TGTGCCAGCAGTCTAGCGGGAGGGGATGAGCAGTTCTTC

j_gene: TRBJ1-2
v_gene: TRBV6-1
d_gene: TRBD1
abundance: .
CDR3aa: CASRDYRTGADGYTF
CDR3nt: TGTGCCAGCAGGGACTACCGGACAGGGGCGGATGGCTACACCTTC

j_gene: TRBJ2-6
v_gene: TRBV5-1
d_gene: .
abundance: .
CDR3aa: CASSPLPTLYNVLTF
CDR3nt: TGCGCCAGCAGCCCGCTCCCGACCCTTTACAACGTCCTGACTTTC

j_gene: TRBJ2-5
v_gene: TRBV5-1
d_gene: .
abundance: .
CDR3aa: CASSWRDRSPETQYF
CDR3nt: TGCGCCAGCAGCTGGAGGGACCGCTCCCCAGAGACCCAGTACTTC

j_gene: TRBJ2-7
v_gene: TRBV11-2
d_gene: TRBD2
abundance: .
CDR3aa: CASSLGIGTSGREQYF
CDR3nt: TGTGCCAGCAGCTTAGGGATCGGGACTAGCGGGAGGGAGCAGTACTTC